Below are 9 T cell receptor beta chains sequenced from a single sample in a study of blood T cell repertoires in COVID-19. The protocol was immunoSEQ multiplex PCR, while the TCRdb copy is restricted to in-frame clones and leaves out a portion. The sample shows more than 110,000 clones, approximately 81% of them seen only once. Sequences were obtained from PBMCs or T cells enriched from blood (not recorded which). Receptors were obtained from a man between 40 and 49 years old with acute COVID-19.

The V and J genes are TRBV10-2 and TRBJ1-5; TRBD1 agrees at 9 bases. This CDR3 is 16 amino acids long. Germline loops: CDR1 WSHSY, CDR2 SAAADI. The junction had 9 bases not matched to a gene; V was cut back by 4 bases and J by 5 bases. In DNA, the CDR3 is TGCGCCAGCAGTGTGACAGGGGGACGAGGGGATCAGCCCCAGCATTTT. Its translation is CASSVTGGRGDQPQHF.

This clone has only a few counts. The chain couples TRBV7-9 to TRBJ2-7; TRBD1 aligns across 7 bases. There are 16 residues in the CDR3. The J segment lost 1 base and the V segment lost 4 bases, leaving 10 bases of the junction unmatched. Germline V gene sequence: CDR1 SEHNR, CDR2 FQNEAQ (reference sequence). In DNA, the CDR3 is TGTGCCAGCAGCTCGCTCGACAGGGACGGATCCTACGAGCAGTACTTC. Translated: CASSSLDRDGSYEQYF.

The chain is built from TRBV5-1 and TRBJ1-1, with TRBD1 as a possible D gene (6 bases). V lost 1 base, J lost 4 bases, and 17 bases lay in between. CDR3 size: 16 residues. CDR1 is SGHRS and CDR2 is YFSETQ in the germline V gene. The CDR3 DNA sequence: TGCGCCAGCAGCTTGAATACCGGACAGTTAATCACTGAAGCTTTCTTT. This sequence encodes CASSLNTGQLITEAFF. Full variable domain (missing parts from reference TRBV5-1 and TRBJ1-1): KAGVTQTPRYLIKTRGQQVTLSCSPISGHRSVSWYQQTPGQGLQFLFEYFSETQRNKGNFPGRFSGRQFSNSRSEMNVSTLELGDSALYLCASSLNTGQLITEAFFGQGTRLTVV.

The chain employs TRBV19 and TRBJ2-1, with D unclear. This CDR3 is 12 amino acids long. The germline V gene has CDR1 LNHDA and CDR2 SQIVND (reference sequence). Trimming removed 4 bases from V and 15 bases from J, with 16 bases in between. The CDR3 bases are TGTGCCAGTAGTAGAGATCCCCGCGGCCTGTTCTTC. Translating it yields CASSRDPRGLFF.

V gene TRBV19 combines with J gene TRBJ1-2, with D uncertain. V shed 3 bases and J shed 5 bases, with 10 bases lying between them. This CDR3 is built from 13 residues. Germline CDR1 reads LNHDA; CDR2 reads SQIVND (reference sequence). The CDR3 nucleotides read TGTGCCAGTAGTATCCGACGGAGTTATGGCTACACCTTC. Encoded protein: CASSIRRSYGYTF.

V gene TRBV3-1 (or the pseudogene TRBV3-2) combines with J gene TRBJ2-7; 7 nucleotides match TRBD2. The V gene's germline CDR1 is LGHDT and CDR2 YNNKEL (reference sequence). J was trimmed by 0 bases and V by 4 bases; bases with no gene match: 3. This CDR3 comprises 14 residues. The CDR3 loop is CASSLRDYSYEQYF. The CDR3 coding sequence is TGTGCCAGCAGCCTAAGGGACTACTCCTACGAGCAGTACTTC.

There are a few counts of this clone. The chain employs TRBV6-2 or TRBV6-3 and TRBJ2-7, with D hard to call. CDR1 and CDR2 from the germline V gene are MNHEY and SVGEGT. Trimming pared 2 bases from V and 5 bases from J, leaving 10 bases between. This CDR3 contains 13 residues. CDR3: CASSYRVRHEQYF. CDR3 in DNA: TGTGCCAGCAGTTACAGAGTTCGTCACGAGCAGTACTTC.

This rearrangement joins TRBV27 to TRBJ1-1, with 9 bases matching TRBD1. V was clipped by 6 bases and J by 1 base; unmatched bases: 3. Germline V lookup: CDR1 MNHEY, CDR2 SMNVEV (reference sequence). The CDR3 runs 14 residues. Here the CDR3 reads CASRTDRGNTEAFF. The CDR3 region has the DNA TGTGCCAGCAGGACGGACAGGGGGAACACTGAAGCTTTCTTT.

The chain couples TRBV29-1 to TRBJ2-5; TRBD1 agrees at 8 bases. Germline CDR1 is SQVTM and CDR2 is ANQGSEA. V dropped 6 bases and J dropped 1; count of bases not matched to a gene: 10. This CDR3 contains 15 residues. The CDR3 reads CSVGQGAGGQETQYF. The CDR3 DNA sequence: TGCAGCGTCGGACAGGGAGCGGGCGGCCAAGAGACCCAGTACTTC. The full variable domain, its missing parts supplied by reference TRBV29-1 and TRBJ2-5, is SAVISQKPSRDICQRGTSLTIQCQVDSQVTMMFWYRQQPGQSLTLIATANQGSEATYESGFVIDKFPISRPNLTFSTLTVSNMSPEDSSIYLCSVGQGAGGQETQYFGPGTRLLVL.